This TCR beta chain was observed in a study of T cells after yellow fever vaccination. The germline V and J ends were trimmed by 3 bases and 1 base, with 6 bases remaining between them. The CDR3 is made up of 12 amino acids. The germline V gene encodes CDR1 DFQATT and CDR2 SNEGSKA (reference sequence). A single record per CDR3 protein comes from TCRdb applying MiXCR to the 5' RACE reads. Of about 630,000 distinct CDR3 sequences detected, about 12% appear once; the ten largest clones hold just under 15%. The chain has TRBV20-1 and TRBJ2-5; D not resolved. The input for sequencing was PBMCs, taken on the day of the yellow fever booster vaccination. This clonotype was sampled from a man aged 30-40 years who received the YFV17D yellow fever vaccine. As DNA, the CDR3 is TGCAGTGCTAGTCCGCGCCAAGAGACCCAGTACTTC. Translated, it gives CSASPRQETQYF.